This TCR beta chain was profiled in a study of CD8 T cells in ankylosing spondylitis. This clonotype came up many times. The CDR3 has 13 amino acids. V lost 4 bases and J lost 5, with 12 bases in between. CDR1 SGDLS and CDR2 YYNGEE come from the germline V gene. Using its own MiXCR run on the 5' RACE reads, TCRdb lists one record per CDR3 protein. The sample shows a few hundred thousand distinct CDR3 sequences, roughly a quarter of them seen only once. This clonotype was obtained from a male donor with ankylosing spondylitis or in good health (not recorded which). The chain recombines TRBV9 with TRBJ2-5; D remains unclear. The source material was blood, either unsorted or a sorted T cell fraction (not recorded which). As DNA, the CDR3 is TGTGCCAGCAGCTCCCGAATGGGGGAGACCCAGTACTTC. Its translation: CASSSRMGETQYF.